The following is a T cell receptor (beta chain) sequence with its context. These data belong to a study of blood T cell repertoires in COVID-19. Study overall: COVID-19 samples, acute and convalescent, were from the United States, Italy and Spain. T cells, B-cell-depleted T cells, or PBMCs provided the cDNA or gDNA that served as material.

Original methodology: Reference gene primers were amplified, and this amplification served to estimate nucleated cell counts. Only in-frame clones appear in the TCRdb table, and some are missing; sequencing was by immunoSEQ multiplex PCR. D and trimming come from the DNA, and the V and J calls and clone size come from that table. The repertoire holds 64,000 or so clones, with approximately 85% as singletons. The CDR3 spans 15 residues. Per the germline V gene, CDR1 is SGHAT and CDR2 is FQNNGV. V was clipped by 1 base and J by 9 bases, with 16 bases between them. The rearrangement joins TRBV11-2 to TRBJ2-1; possible D gene TRBD2, 6 bases. The receptor comes from a human donor in a cohort sampled during active COVID-19. Sequencing was performed on peripheral blood. CDR3 nucleotides: TGTGCCAGCAGCTTAGCCCAAGGAGGGTCGGGTGAGCAGTTCTTC. The encoded protein is CASSLAQGGSGEQFF.